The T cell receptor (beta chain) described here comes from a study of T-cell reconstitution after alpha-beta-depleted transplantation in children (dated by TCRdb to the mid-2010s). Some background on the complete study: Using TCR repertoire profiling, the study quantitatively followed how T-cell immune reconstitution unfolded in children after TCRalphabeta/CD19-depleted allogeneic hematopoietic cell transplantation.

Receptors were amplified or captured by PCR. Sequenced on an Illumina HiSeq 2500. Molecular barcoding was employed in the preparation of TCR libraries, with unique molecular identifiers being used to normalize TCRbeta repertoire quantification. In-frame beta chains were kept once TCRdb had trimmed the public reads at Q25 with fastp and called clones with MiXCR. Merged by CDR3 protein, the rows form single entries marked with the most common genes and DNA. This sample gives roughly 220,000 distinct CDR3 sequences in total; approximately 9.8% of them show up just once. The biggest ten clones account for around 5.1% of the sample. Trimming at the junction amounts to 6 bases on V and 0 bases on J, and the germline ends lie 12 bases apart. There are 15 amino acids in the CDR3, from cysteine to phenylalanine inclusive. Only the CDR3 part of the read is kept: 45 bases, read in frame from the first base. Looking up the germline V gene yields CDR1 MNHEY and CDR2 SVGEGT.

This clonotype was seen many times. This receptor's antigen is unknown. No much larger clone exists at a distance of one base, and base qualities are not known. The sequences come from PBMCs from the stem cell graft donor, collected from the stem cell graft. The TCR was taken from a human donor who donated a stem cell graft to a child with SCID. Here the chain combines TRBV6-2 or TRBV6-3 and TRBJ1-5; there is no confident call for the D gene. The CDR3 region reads CASREGGFSNQPQHF. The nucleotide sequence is TGTGCCAGCAGGGAGGGAGGATTTAGCAATCAGCCCCAGCATTTT.